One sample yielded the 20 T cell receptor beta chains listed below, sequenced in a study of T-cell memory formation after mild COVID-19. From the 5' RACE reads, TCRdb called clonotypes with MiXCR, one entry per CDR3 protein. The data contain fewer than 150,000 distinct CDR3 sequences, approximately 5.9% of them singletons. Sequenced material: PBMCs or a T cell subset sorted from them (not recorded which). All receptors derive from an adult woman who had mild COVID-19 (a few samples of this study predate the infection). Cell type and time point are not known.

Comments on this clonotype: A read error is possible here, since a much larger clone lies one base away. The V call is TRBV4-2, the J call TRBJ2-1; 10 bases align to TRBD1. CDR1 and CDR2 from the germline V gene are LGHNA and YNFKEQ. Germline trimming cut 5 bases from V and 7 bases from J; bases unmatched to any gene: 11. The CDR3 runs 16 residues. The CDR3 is CASSSQEGTGENEQFF. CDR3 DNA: TGTGCCAGCAGCTCACAAGAGGGGACAGGGGAGAATGAGCAGTTCTTC.

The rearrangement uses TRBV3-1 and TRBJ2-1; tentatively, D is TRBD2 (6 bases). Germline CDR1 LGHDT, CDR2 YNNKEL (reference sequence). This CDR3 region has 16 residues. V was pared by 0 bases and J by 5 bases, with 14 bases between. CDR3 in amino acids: CASSQDLWGVNNEQFF. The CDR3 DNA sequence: TGTGCCAGCAGCCAAGATTTGTGGGGGGTAAACAATGAGCAGTTCTTC.

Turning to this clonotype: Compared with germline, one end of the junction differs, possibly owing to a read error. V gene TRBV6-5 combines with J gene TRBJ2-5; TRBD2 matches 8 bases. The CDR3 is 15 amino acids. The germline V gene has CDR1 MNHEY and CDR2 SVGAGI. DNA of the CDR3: TGTGCCAGCAGTCAAGGACTAGCTAGTGGGGAGATCCAGTACTTC. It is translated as CASSQGLASGEIQYF.

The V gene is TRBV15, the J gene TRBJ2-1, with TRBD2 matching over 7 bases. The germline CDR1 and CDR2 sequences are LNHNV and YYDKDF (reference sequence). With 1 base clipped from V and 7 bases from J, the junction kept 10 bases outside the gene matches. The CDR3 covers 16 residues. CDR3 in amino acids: CATSRVGGSWTNEQFF. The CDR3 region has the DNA TGTGCCACCAGCAGAGTTGGCGGGAGTTGGACAAATGAGCAGTTCTTC.

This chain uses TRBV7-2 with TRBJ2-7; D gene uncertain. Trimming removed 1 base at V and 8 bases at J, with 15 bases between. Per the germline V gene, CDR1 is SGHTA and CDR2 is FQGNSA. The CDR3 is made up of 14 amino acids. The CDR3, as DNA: TGTGCCAGCAGCTTAGGGCAGCTTCCTACGAAGCAGTACTTC. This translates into CASSLGQLPTKQYF.

The DNA of the CDR3 is TGCAGCGTTGAGAAAGGGCGCACAGATACGCAGTATTTT. Translation gives CSVEKGRTDTQYF. The rearrangement uses TRBV29-1 and TRBJ2-3; D ambiguous. The CDR3 is made up of 13 amino acids. Germline CDR1 and CDR2: SQVTM and ANQGSEA. V dropped 3 bases and J dropped 1 base, with 8 bases sitting between them.

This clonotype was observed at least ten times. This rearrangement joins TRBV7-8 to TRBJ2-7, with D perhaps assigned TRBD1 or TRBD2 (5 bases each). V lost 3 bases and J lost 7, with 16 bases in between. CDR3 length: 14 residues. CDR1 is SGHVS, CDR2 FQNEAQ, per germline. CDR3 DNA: TGTGCCAGCAGCTTTGGGGGAGACCGGGGTGAGCAGTACTTC. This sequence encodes CASSFGGDRGEQYF. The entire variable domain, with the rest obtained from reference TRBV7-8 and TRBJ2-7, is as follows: GAGVSQSPRYKVAKRGQDVALRCDPISGHVSLFWYQQALGQGPEFLTYFQNEAQLDKSGLPSDRFFAERPEGSVSTLKIQRTQQEDSAVYLCASSFGGDRGEQYFGPGTRLTVT.

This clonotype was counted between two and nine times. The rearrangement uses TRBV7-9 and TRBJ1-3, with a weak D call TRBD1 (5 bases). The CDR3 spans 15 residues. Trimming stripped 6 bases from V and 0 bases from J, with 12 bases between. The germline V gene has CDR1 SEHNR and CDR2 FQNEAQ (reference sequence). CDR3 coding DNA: TGTGCCAGCAGAAGTGCAGGGATCTCTGGAAACACCATATATTTT. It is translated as CASRSAGISGNTIYF.

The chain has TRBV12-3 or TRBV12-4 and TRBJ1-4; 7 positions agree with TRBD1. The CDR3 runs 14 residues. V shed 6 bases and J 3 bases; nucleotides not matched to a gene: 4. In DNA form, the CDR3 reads TGTGCCAGCAGCCCGACAGGGCCTAATGAAAAACTGTTTTTT. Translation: CASSPTGPNEKLFF.

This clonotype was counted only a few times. CDR3 sequence (DNA): TGTGCCAGCAGTGCCCTGGCGGGGGGCTCCTACGAGCAGTACTTC. This translates into CASSALAGGSYEQYF. The V gene is TRBV27, the J gene TRBJ2-7; 8 bases map to TRBD2. The CDR3 sequence is 15 residues long. Germline values: CDR1 MNHEY, CDR2 SMNVEV (reference sequence). V was clipped by 5 bases and J by 0 bases; unmatched bases: 6.

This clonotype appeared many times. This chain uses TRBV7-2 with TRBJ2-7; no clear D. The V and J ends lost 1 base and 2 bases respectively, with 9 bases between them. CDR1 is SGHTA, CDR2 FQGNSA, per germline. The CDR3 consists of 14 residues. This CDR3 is CASSLVGTAYEQYF. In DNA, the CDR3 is TGTGCCAGCAGCTTAGTTGGCACAGCCTACGAGCAGTACTTC.

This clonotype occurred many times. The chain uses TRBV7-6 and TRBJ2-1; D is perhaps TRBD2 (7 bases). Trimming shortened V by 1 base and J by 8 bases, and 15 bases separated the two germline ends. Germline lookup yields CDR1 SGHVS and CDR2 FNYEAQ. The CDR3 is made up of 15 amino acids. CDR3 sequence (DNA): TGTGCCAGCAGCTTAGGCCAGGGGAGGGGGGATGAGCAGTTCTTC. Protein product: CASSLGQGRGDEQFF.

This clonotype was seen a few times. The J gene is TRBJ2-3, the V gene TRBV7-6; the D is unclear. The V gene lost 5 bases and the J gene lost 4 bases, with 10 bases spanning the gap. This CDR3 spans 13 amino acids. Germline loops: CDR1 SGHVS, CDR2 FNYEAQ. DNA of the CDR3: TGTGCCAGCAGCCCAACTCTGGCAGATACGCAGTATTTT. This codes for CASSPTLADTQYF.

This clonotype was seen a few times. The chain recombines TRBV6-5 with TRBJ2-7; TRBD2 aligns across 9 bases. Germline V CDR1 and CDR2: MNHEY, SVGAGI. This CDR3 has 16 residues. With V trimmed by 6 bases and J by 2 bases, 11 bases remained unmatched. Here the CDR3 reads CASRIGGLAPTYEQYF. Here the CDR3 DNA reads TGTGCCAGCAGGATAGGGGGACTAGCCCCGACCTACGAGCAGTACTTC.

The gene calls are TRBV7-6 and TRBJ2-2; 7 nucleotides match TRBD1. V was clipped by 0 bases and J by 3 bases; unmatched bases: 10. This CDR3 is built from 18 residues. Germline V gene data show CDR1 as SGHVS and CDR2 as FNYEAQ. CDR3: CASSLAHRGPVDTGELFF. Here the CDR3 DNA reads TGTGCCAGCAGCTTAGCTCACAGGGGTCCGGTGGACACCGGGGAGCTGTTTTTT.

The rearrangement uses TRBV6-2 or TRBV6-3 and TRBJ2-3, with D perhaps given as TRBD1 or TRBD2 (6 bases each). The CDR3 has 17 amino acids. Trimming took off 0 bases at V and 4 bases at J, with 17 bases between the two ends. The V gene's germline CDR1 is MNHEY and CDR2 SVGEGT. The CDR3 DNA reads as TGTGCCAGCAGTTACTCGAGGGGGGCTAGACGAGCAGATACGCAGTATTTT. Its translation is CASSYSRGARRADTQYF.

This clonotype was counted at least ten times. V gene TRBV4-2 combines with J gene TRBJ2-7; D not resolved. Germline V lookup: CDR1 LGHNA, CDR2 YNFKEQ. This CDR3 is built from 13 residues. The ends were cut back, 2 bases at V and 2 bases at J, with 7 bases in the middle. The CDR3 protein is CASSQSLAYEQYF. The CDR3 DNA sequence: TGTGCCAGCAGCCAATCCCTCGCCTACGAGCAGTACTTC.

The CDR3 spells CASSQVPGQGYNEQFF. The CDR3 DNA follows: TGCGCCAGCAGCCAGGTCCCGGGACAGGGATACAATGAGCAGTTCTTC. The J gene is TRBJ2-1, the V gene TRBV5-1; TRBD1 aligns across 9 bases. CDR3 length equals 16 residues. CDR1 is SGHRS and CDR2 is YFSETQ in the germline V gene. The V segment lost 4 bases and the J segment 4 bases; nucleotides outside the gene matches: 9.

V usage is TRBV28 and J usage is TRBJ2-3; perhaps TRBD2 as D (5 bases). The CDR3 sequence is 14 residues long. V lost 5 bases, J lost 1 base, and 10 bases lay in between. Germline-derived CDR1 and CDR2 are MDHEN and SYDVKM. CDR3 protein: CASSRAGRTDTQYF. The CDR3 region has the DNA TGTGCCAGCAGTAGGGCGGGTCGCACAGATACGCAGTATTTT.

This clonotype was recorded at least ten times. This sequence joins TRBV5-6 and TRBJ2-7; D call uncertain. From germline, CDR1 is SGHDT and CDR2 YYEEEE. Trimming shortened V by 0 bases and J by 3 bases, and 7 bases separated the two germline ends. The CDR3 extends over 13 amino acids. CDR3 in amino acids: CASSLAANYEQYF. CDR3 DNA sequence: TGTGCCAGCAGCTTGGCGGCAAACTACGAGCAGTACTTC.